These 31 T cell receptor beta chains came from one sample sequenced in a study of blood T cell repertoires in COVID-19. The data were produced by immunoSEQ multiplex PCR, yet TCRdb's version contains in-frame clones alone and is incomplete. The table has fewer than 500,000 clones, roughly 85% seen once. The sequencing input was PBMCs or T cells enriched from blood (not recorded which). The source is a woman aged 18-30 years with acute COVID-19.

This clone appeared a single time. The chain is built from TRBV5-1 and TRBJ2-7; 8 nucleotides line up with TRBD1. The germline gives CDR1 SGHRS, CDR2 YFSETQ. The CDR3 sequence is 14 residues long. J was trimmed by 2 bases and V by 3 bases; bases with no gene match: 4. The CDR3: CASSSGQGPYEQYF. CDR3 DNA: TGCGCCAGCAGCTCAGGACAGGGACCCTACGAGCAGTACTTC.

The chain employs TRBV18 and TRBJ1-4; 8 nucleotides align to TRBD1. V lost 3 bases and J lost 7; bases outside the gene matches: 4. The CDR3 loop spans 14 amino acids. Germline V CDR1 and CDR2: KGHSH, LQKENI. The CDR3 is CASSPLDRVEKLFF. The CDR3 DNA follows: TGTGCCAGCTCACCGTTGGACAGGGTTGAAAAACTGTTTTTT.

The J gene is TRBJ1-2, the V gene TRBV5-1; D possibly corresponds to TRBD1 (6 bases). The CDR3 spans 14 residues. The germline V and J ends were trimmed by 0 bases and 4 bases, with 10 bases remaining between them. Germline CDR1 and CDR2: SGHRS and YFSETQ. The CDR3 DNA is TGCGCCAGCAGCTTGGGACAGGCTATCTATGGCTACACCTTC. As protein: CASSLGQAIYGYTF.

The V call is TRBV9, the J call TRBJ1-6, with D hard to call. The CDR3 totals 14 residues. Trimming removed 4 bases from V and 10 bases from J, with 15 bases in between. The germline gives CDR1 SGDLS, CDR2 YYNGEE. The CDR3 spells CASSPGLVVSPLHF. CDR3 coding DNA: TGTGCCAGCAGCCCTGGACTCGTGGTGTCACCCCTCCACTTT.

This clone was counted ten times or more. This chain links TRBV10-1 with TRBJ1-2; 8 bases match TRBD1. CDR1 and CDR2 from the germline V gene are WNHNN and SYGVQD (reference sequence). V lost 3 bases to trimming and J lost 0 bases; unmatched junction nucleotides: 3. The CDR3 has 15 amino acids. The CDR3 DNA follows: TGCGCCAGCAGTGATGGACAGGGACCTAACTATGGCTACACCTTC. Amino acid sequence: CASSDGQGPNYGYTF.

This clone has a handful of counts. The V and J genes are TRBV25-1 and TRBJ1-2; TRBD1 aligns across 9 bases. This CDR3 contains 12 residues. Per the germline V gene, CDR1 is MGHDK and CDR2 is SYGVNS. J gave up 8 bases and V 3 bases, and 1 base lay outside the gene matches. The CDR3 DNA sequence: TGTGCCAGCAGTGAGGACAGGGGAGGCTACACCTTC. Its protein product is CASSEDRGGYTF.

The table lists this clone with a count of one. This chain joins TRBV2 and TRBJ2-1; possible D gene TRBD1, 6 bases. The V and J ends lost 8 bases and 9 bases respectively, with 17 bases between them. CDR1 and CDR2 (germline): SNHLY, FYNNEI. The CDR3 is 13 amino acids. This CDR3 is CASGLTGLTEQFF. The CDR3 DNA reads TGTGCCAGCGGACTGACAGGTTTGACTGAGCAGTTCTTC.

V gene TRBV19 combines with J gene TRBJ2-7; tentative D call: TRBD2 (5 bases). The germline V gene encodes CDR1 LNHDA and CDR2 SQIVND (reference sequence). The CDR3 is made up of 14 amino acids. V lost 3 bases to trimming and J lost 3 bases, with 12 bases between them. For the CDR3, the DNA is TGTGCCAGTAGTATGGCGTTGGGAGTCTACGAGCAGTACTTC. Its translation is CASSMALGVYEQYF.

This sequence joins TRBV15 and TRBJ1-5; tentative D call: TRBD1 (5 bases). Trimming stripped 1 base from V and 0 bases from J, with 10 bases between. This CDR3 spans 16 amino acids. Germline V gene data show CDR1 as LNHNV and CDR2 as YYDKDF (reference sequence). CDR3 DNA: TGTGCCACCAGCAGAGGACAGATTTATAGCAATCAGCCCCAGCATTTT. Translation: CATSRGQIYSNQPQHF.

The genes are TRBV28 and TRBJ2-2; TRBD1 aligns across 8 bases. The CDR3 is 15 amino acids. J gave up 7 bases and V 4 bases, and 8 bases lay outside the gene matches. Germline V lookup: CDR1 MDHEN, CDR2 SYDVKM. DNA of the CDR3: TGTGCCAGCAGTTCTGTGGACAGGGCCAGCGGGGAGCTGTTTTTT. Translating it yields CASSSVDRASGELFF.

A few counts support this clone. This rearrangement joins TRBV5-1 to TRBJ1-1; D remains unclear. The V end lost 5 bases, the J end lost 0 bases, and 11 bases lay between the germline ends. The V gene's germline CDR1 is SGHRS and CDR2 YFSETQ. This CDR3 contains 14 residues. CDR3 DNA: TGCGCCAGCAGAGCGGCCCTTATGAACACTGAAGCTTTCTTT. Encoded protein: CASRAALMNTEAFF.

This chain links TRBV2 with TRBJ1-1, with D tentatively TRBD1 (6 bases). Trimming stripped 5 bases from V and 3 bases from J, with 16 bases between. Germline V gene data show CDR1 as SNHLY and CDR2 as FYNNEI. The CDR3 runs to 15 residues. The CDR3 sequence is CASSYIQGLHTEAFF. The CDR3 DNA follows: TGTGCCAGCAGTTATATTCAGGGGTTGCACACTGAAGCTTTCTTT.

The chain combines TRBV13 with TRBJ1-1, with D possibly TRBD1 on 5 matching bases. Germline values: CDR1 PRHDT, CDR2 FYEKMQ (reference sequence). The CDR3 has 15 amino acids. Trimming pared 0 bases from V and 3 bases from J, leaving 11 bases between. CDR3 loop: CASSLGGQEYTEAFF. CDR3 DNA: TGTGCCAGCAGCTTAGGGGGGCAGGAGTACACTGAAGCTTTCTTT. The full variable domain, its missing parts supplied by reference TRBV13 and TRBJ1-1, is AAGVIQSPRHLIKEKRETATLKCYPIPRHDTVYWYQQGPGQDPQFLISFYEKMQSDKGSIPDRFSAQQFSDYHSELNMSSLELGDSALYFCASSLGGQEYTEAFFGQGTRLTVV.

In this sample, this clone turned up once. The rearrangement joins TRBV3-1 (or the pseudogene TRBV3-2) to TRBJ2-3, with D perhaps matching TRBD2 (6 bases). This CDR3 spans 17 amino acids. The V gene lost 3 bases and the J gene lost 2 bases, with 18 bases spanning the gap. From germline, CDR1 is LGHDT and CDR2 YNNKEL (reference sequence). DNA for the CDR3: TGTGCCAGCAGCCATGATCACGGTAGCGGAAACACAGATACGCAGTATTTT. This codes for CASSHDHGSGNTDTQYF.

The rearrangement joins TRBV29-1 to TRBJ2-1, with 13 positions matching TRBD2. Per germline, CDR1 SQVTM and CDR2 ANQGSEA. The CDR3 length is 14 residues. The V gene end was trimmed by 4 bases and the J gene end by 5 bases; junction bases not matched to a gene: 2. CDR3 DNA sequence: TGCAGCGTTGGGGGACTAGCGGGAAACAATGAGCAGTTCTTC. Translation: CSVGGLAGNNEQFF.

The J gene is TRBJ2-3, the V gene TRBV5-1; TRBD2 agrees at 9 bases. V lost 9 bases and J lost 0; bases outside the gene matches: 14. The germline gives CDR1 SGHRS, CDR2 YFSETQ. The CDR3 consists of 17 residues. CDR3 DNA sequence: TGCGCCACCCAACGGGGGTCTAGCGGGGCGAGCACAGATACGCAGTATTTT. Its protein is CATQRGSSGASTDTQYF.

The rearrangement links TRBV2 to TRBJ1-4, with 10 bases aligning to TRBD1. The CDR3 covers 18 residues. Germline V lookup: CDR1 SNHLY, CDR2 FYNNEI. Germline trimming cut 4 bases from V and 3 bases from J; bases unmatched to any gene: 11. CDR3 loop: CASSGPGQGLRANEKLFF. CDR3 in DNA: TGTGCCAGCAGTGGGCCGGGACAGGGGCTACGGGCTAATGAAAAACTGTTTTTT.

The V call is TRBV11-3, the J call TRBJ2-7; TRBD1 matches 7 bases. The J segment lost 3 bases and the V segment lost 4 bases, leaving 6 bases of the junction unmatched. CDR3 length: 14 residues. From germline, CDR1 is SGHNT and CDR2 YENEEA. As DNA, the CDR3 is TGTGCCAGCAGCTCCGACAGGGTCGGCTACGAGCAGTACTTC. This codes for CASSSDRVGYEQYF.

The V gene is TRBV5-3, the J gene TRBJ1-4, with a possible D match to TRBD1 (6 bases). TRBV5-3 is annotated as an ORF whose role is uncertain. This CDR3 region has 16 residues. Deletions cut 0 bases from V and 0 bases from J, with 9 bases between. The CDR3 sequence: CARSLENRATNEKLFF. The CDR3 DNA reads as TGTGCCAGAAGCTTGGAGAACAGGGCAACTAATGAAAAACTGTTTTTT.

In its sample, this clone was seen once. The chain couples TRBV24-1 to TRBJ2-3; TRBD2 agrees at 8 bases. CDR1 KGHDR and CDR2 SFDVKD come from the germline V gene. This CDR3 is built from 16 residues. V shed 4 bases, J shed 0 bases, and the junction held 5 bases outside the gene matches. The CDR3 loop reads CATSEWTSRSTDTQYF. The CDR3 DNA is TGTGCCACCAGTGAATGGACTAGCAGAAGCACAGATACGCAGTATTTT.

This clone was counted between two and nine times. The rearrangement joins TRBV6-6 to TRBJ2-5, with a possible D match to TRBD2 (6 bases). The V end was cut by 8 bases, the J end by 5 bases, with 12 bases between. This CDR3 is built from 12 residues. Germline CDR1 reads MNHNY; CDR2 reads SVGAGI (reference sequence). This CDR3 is CASLGSGETQYF. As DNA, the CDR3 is TGTGCCAGCTTGGGTAGCGGCGAGACCCAGTACTTC.

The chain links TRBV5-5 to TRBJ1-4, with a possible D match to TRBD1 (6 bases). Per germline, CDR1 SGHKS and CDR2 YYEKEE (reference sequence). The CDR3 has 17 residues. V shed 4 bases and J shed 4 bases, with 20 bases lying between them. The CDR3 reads CASSVVERTVNNEKLFF. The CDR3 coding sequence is TGTGCCAGCAGCGTTGTGGAGAGGACAGTAAATAATGAAAAACTGTTTTTT.

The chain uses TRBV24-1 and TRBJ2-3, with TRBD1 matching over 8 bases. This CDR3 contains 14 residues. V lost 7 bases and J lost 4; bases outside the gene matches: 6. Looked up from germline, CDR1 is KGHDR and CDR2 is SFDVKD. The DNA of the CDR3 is TGTGCCACCAGCGCCCCAGGGGGCGCAGATACGCAGTATTTT. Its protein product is CATSAPGGADTQYF.

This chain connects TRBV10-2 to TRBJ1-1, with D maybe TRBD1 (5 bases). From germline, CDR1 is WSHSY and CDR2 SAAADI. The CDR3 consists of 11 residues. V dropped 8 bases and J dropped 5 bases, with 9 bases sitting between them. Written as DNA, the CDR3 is TGCGCCAGCGTCGGGGGGACTGAAGCTTTCTTT. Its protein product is CASVGGTEAFF.

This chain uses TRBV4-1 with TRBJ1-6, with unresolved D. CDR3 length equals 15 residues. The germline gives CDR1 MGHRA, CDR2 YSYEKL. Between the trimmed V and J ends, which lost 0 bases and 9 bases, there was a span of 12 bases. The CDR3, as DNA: TGCGCCAGCAGCCAAGACGGGAGTCCGGGTTCACCCCTCCACTTT. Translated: CASSQDGSPGSPLHF.

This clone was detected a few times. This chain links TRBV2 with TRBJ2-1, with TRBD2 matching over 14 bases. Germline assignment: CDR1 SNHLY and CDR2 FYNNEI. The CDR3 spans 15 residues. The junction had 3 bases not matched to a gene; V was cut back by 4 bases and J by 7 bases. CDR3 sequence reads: CASSGLAGGINEQFF. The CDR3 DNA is TGTGCCAGCAGTGGACTAGCGGGGGGGATAAATGAGCAGTTCTTC.

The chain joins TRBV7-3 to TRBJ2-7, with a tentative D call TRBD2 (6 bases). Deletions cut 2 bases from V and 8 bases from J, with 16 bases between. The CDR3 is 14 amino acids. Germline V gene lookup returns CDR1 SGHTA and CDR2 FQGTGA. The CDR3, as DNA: TGTGCCAGCAGCTTATTATCCGGGGGTGATCAGCAGTACTTC. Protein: CASSLLSGGDQQYF. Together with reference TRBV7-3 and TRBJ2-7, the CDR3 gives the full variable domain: GAGVSQTPSNKVTEKGKYVELRCDPISGHTALYWYRQSLGQGPEFLIYFQGTGAADDSGLPNDRFFAVRPEGSVSTLKIQRTERGDSAVYLCASSLLSGGDQQYFGPGTRLTVT.

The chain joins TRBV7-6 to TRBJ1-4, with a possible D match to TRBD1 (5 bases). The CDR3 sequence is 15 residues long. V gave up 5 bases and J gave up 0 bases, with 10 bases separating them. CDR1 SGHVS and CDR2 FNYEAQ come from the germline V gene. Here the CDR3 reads CASSVSGTTNEKLFF. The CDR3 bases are TGTGCCAGCAGCGTATCAGGGACAACTAATGAAAAACTGTTTTTT. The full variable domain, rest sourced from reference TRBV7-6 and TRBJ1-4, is GAGVSQSPRYKVTKRGQDVALRCDPISGHVSLYWYRQALGQGPEFLTYFNYEAQQDKSGLPNDRFSAERPEGSISTLTIQRTEQRDSAMYRCASSVSGTTNEKLFFGSGTQLSVL.

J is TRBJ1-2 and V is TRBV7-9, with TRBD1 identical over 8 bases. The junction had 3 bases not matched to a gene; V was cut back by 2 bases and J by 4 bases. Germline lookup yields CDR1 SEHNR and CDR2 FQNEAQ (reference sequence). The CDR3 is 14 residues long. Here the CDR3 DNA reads TGTGCCAGCAGCTTACAGGGGGCGGGCTATGGCTACACCTTC. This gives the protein CASSLQGAGYGYTF.

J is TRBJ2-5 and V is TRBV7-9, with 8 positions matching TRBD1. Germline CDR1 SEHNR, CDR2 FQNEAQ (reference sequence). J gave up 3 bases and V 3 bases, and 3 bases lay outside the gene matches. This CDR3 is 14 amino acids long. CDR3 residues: CASSLQGAKETQYF. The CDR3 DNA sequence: TGTGCCAGCAGCTTGCAGGGGGCAAAAGAGACCCAGTACTTC.

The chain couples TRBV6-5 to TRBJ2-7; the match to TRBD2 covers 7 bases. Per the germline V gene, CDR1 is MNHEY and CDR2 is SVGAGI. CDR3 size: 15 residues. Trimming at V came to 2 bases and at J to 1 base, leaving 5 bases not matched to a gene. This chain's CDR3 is CASSYAGEGSYEQYF. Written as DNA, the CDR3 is TGTGCCAGCAGTTACGCGGGAGAAGGTTCCTACGAGCAGTACTTC.